These T cell receptor beta chains were read from a single sample in a study of OX40 agonist ivuxolimab in advanced cancers. Produced via immunoSEQ multiplex PCR; TCRdb's table is partial and in-frame only. The sample includes about 60,000 clones, roughly nine tenths of them seen just once. The material was CD4+ or CD8+ T cells sorted from blood, obtained in a trial of the OX40 agonist ivuxolimab. Receptors originate from an adult with an advanced solid tumor such as melanoma, head and neck, liver or kidney cancer. Each CDR3 is given with its conserved first and last residue. The D gene is left open where the match is weak. Clone size is shown for a subset of rows, as once, few, many or a class of expanded clone.

J,D,V,size,CDR3,DNA
TRBJ2-2,-,TRBV12-5,-,CASGLVAGELFF,TGTGCTAGTGGTTTGGTGGCCGGGGAGCTGTTTTTT
TRBJ2-2,TRBD2,TRBV6-4,few,CASSDSSGSTGELFF,TGTGCCAGCAGTGACTCGAGCGGGAGCACCGGGGAGCTGTTTTTT
TRBJ2-7,-,TRBV7-9,-,CASSLEEYEQYF,TGTGCCAGCAGCTTAGAAGAGTACGAGCAGTACTTC
TRBJ1-1,-,TRBV6-5,-,CASSYSSAYTEAFF,TGTGCCAGCAGTTACTCATCGGCTTACACTGAAGCTTTCTTT
TRBJ1-1,TRBD1,TRBV10-3,-,CAITTGEGSTEAFF,TGTGCCATCACTACAGGGGAGGGTAGCACTGAAGCTTTCTTT
TRBJ2-2,-,TRBV7-6,-,CASSLAFSGELFF,TGTGCCAGCAGCTTAGCGTTTAGCGGGGAGCTGTTTTTT
TRBJ2-1,TRBD1,TRBV14,-,CASSLRDRVITLNNEQFF,TGTGCCAGCAGCCTGCGGGACAGGGTAATAACCTTAAACAATGAGCAGTTCTTC
TRBJ1-2,-,TRBV4-1,-,CASSQGAGYTF,TGCGCCAGCAGCCAAGGGGCGGGCTACACCTTC
TRBJ2-3,TRBD2,TRBV4-3,-,CASSQDQTSPPDTQYF,TGCGCCAGCAGCCAAGACCAGACTAGCCCCCCAGATACGCAGTATTTT
TRBJ2-7,TRBD1,TRBV29-1,-,CSVGTETYEQYF,TGCAGCGTGGGGACAGAGACCTACGAGCAGTACTTC
TRBJ1-5,-,TRBV2,-,CASSPTGWGQPQHF,TGTGCCAGCAGTCCCACGGGTTGGGGACAGCCCCAGCATTTT
TRBJ1-1,TRBD1,TRBV19,-,CASSIGQGANTEAFF,TGTGCCAGTAGTATAGGGCAGGGGGCCAACACTGAAGCTTTCTTT
TRBJ2-5,-,TRBV7-9,-,CASSPEGGWQTQYF,TGTGCCAGCAGCCCCGAGGGGGGGTGGCAGACCCAGTACTTC
TRBJ1-1,-,TRBV27,-,CASSIGTEAFF,TGTGCCAGCAGTATAGGGACAGAAGCTTTCTTT
TRBJ2-3,TRBD2,TRBV7-3,once,CASSSQAGGPDTQYF,TGTGCCAGCAGCTCCCAAGCGGGGGGGCCAGATACGCAGTATTTT
TRBJ1-4,-,TRBV5-5,-,CASSLAGSEEKLFF,TGTGCCAGCAGCTTGGCAGGGAGTGAGGAAAAACTGTTTTTT
TRBJ1-1,-,TRBV4-1,-,CASFQAGNTEAFF,TGCGCCAGCTTCCAGGCCGGGAACACTGAAGCTTTCTTT
TRBJ2-1,-,TRBV6-1,-,CASTPAPHNEQFF,TGTGCCAGCACCCCGGCCCCCCACAATGAGCAGTTCTTC
TRBJ1-4,TRBD1,TRBV27,-,CASSPGQGATNEKLFF,TGTGCCAGCAGCCCCGGACAGGGCGCAACTAATGAAAAACTGTTTTTT
TRBJ1-5,-,TRBV27,-,CASSSPGQLAQHF,TGTGCCAGCAGTTCCCCGGGGCAACTGGCCCAGCATTTT
TRBJ2-7,TRBD1,TRBV11-3,-,CASSSGTESSLGEQYF,TGTGCCAGCAGCTCCGGGACAGAAAGCTCTCTTGGGGAGCAGTACTTC
TRBJ2-7,TRBD1,TRBV27,-,CASSWTGGLTYEQYF,TGTGCCAGCAGCTGGACAGGGGGCCTTACCTACGAGCAGTACTTC
TRBJ2-5,-,TRBV7-9,-,CASSLGGALGPNQETQYF,TGTGCCAGCAGCTTAGGGGGAGCGTTGGGGCCCAACCAAGAGACCCAGTACTTC
TRBJ2-2,-,TRBV6-5,-,CASSPMAITGELFF,TGTGCCAGCAGTCCCATGGCCATAACCGGGGAGCTGTTTTTT
TRBJ2-5,-,TRBV28,-,CASSSDPLGETQYF,TGTGCCAGCAGTTCTGACCCACTGGGGGAGACCCAGTACTTC
TRBJ1-1,-,TRBV15,-,CAARQTTNTNTEAFF,TGTGCCGCTCGACAGACAACGAATACGAACACTGAAGCTTTCTTT